The 17 T cell receptor beta chains listed next were all sequenced from one sample in a study of cytomegalovirus exposure and HLA in healthy donors. Use of 60 Vbeta and 13 Jbeta primers characterized the PCR. The method was immunoSEQ multiplex PCR; TCRdb's version includes in-frame clones alone and lacks a portion of them. The repertoire holds roughly 120,000 clones, approximately 69% seen once, with 11% in the top ten. What was sequenced was PBMCs. Receptors were obtained from a woman aged 50 to 60 in good health and CMV-seropositive.

V gene TRBV4-1 combines with J gene TRBJ1-6; 8 nucleotides line up with TRBD1. CDR3 length equals 16 residues. Germline CDR1 reads MGHRA; CDR2 reads YSYEKL. The ends lost 3 bases at V and 6 bases at J; junction bases unmatched: 7. This CDR3 is CASSQRPGQVNSPLHF. The CDR3, as DNA: TGCGCCAGCAGCCAGAGACCGGGACAGGTTAATTCACCCCTCCACTTT.

The chain combines TRBV7-9 with TRBJ2-5; a possible D gene is TRBD2 (6 bases). The CDR3 runs to 14 residues. The V end lost 0 bases, the J end lost 1 base, and 6 bases lay between the germline ends. Germline CDR1 SEHNR, CDR2 FQNEAQ (reference sequence). CDR3 sequence (DNA): TGTGCCAGCAGCTTAGCGGGACTCCAAGAGACCCAGTACTTC. It encodes CASSLAGLQETQYF. Full variable domain (rest looked up from reference TRBV7-9 and TRBJ2-5): DTGVSQNPRHKITKRGQNVTFRCDPISEHNRLYWYRQTLGQGPEFLTYFQNEAQLEKSRLLSDRFSAERPKGSFSTLEIQRTEQGDSAMYLCASSLAGLQETQYFGPGTRLLVL.

The rearrangement joins TRBV29-1 to TRBJ2-1; 7 positions agree with TRBD1. The CDR3 loop spans 13 amino acids. CDR1 is SQVTM, CDR2 ANQGSEA, per germline. V trimming: 6 bases; J trimming: 6 bases; junction bases outside the gene matches: 8. The CDR3 bases are TGCAGCGTAAAACGACAGGGCGGCAATGAGCAGTTCTTC. Its translation is CSVKRQGGNEQFF.

The chain joins TRBV30 to TRBJ1-2; D is perhaps TRBD1 (6 bases). The CDR3 spans 16 residues. The V gene's germline CDR1 is GTSNPN and CDR2 SVGIG (reference sequence). Trimming left V 0 bases short and J 2 bases short, with 16 bases between. The CDR3 region is CAWSVRAGVWNYGYTF. Written as DNA, the CDR3 is TGTGCCTGGAGTGTACGGGCAGGGGTATGGAACTATGGCTACACCTTC.

The chain carries TRBV11-2 and TRBJ2-3, with no clear D. Trimming took off 5 bases at V and 5 bases at J, with 17 bases between the two ends. The CDR3 is 15 amino acids. Germline values: CDR1 SGHAT, CDR2 FQNNGV. CDR3 protein: CASSPAHPLGDTQYF. The CDR3 DNA sequence: TGTGCCAGCAGCCCAGCGCACCCCCTGGGAGATACGCAGTATTTT.

V gene TRBV5-1 combines with J gene TRBJ2-7; no clear D gene. V lost 4 bases to trimming and J lost 3 bases, with 17 bases between them. The CDR3 has 15 amino acids. CDR1 is SGHRS, CDR2 YFSETQ, per germline. CDR3 sequence reads: CASSLNGPYDYEQYF. The CDR3 nucleotides read TGCGCCAGCAGCCTTAACGGTCCGTACGACTACGAGCAGTACTTC. The variable domain in full, with the rest retrieved from reference TRBV5-1 and TRBJ2-7, is KAGVTQTPRYLIKTRGQQVTLSCSPISGHRSVSWYQQTPGQGLQFLFEYFSETQRNKGNFPGRFSGRQFSNSRSEMNVSTLELGDSALYLCASSLNGPYDYEQYFGPGTRLTVT.

The V gene is TRBV11-2, the J gene TRBJ1-4; D gene unclear. Germline assignment: CDR1 SGHAT and CDR2 FQNNGV. The CDR3 is 13 amino acids. V lost 0 bases and J 10 bases, leaving 9 bases between the germline ends. CDR3 DNA sequence: TGTGCCAGCAGCTTAGATAAAACGGGAAAACTGTTTTTT. Its translation is CASSLDKTGKLFF. The complete variable domain, with remaining parts taken from reference TRBV11-2 and TRBJ1-4, reads EAGVAQSPRYKIIEKRQSVAFWCNPISGHATLYWYQQILGQGPKLLIQFQNNGVVDDSQLPKDRFSAERLKGVDSTLKIQPAKLEDSAVYLCASSLDKTGKLFFGSGTQLSVL.

The chain is built from TRBV4-1 and TRBJ2-1; 10 bases agree with TRBD2. Germline CDR1 and CDR2: MGHRA and YSYEKL. The CDR3 runs 19 residues. The junction had 12 bases not matched to a gene; V was cut back by 3 bases and J by 1 base. CDR3 protein: CASSQQPGTSAASYNEQFF. DNA of the CDR3: TGCGCCAGCAGCCAGCAGCCTGGGACTAGCGCGGCTTCCTACAATGAGCAGTTCTTC.

V gene TRBV7-2 combines with J gene TRBJ2-3; TRBD2 agrees at 11 bases. The CDR3 runs to 15 residues. Germline assignment: CDR1 SGHTA and CDR2 FQGNSA. V trimming: 5 bases; J trimming: 8 bases; junction bases outside the gene matches: 9. The CDR3 DNA reads TGTGCCAGCAGCCCGACTAGCGGGGAGACAATTACGCAGTATTTT. Amino acid sequence: CASSPTSGETITQYF.

The chain has TRBV4-2 and TRBJ1-1; D may be TRBD1 (5 bases). Germline V gene data show CDR1 as LGHNA and CDR2 as YNFKEQ. Trimming removed 2 bases at V and 3 bases at J, with 7 bases between. This CDR3 is built from 13 residues. The CDR3 reads CASSQQGDTEAFF. The CDR3 nucleotides are TGTGCCAGCAGCCAACAGGGCGACACTGAAGCTTTCTTT.

In DNA form, the CDR3 reads TGTGCCAGCAGCCCGGCCGGGCTAGCGACCGAGCAGTACTTC. Protein product: CASSPAGLATEQYF. The rearrangement links TRBV9 to TRBJ2-7; D might be TRBD2 (6 bases). Trimming shortened V by 4 bases and J by 6 bases, and 17 bases separated the two germline ends. The CDR3 totals 14 residues. Germline V gives CDR1 SGDLS, CDR2 YYNGEE.

J is TRBJ2-3 and V is TRBV5-1; possibly TRBD2 for D (5 bases). This CDR3 has 18 amino acids. Germline V gives CDR1 SGHRS, CDR2 YFSETQ. The V end lost 5 bases, the J end lost 5 bases, and 27 bases lay between the germline ends. The DNA of the CDR3 is TGCGCCAGCAGTCTAAGGACCCCTTTCGGGAACGGCGGAGATACGCAGTATTTT. It translates to CASSLRTPFGNGGDTQYF.

V usage is TRBV29-1 and J usage is TRBJ2-2, with D possibly TRBD1 on 6 matching bases. The germline V and J ends were trimmed by 7 bases and 5 bases, with 11 bases remaining between them. Germline CDR1 is SQVTM and CDR2 is ANQGSEA. The CDR3 contains 12 residues. CDR3 sequence (DNA): TGCAGCGGCGGACAGAAAACCGGGGAGCTGTTTTTT. It is translated as CSGGQKTGELFF.

V is TRBV27 and J is TRBJ1-5; 7 bases match TRBD1. V lost 6 bases and J lost 3; bases outside the gene matches: 5. CDR3 length: 14 amino acids. Germline CDR1 MNHEY, CDR2 SMNVEV (reference sequence). This CDR3 reads CASSLTGDNQPQHF. The CDR3 nucleotides are TGTGCCAGCAGCCTTACAGGGGACAATCAGCCCCAGCATTTT.

The CDR3 loop reads CATSRDPTGAYEQYF. The CDR3 nucleotides read TGTGCCACCAGCAGAGATCCAACAGGGGCCTACGAGCAGTACTTC. This chain uses TRBV15 with TRBJ2-7, with TRBD1 identical over 7 bases. The CDR3 is 15 amino acids. Germline trimming cut 0 bases from V and 2 bases from J; bases unmatched to any gene: 4. Germline CDR1 and CDR2: LNHNV and YYDKDF (reference sequence).

The J gene is TRBJ1-6, the V gene TRBV5-6, with D hard to call. The CDR3 covers 14 residues. Germline CDR1 reads SGHDT; CDR2 reads YYEEEE. The V gene lost 0 bases and the J gene lost 7 bases, with 8 bases spanning the gap. The CDR3 nucleotides are TGTGCCAGCAGCTTGGAAGCGGCAAATTCACCCCTCCACTTT. This gives the protein CASSLEAANSPLHF.

This clone is a singleton in its sample. The rearrangement uses TRBV7-2 and TRBJ1-5; tentatively, D is TRBD1 (6 bases). Trimming removed 8 bases at V and 4 bases at J, with 15 bases between. Germline lookup yields CDR1 SGHTA and CDR2 FQGNSA. The CDR3 is 14 amino acids. The CDR3 bases are TGTGCCAGCCAACAGGGAGTGGGTAATCAGCCCCAGCATTTT. It specifies CASQQGVGNQPQHF.